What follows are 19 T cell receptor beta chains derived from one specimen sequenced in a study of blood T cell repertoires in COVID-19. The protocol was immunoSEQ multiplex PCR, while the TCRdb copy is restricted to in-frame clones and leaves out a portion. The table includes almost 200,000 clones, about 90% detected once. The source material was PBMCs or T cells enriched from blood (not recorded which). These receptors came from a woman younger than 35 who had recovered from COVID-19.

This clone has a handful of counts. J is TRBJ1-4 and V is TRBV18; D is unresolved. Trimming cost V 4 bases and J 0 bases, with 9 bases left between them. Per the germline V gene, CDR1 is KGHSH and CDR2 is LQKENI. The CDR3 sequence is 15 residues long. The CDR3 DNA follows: TGTGCCAGCTCACTGGTACGAGCAACTAATGAAAAACTGTTTTTT. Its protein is CASSLVRATNEKLFF.

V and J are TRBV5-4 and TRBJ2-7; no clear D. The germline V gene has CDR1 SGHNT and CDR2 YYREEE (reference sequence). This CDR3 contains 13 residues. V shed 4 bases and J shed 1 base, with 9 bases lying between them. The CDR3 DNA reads TGTGCCAGCAGCGCCCCTACTTCCTACGAGCAGTACTTC. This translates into CASSAPTSYEQYF.

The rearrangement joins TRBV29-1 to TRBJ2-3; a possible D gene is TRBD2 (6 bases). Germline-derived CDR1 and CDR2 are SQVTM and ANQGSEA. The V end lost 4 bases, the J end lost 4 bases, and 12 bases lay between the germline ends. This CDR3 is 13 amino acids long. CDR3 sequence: CSVVGRFSDTQYF. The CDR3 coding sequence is TGCAGCGTTGTCGGGAGATTTTCAGATACGCAGTATTTT.

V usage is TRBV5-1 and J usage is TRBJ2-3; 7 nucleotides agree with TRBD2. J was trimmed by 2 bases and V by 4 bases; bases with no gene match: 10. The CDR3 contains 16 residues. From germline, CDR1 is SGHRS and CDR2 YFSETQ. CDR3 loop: CASSTTLGGTTDTQYF. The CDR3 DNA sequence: TGCGCCAGCAGCACGACACTCGGGGGGACCACAGATACGCAGTATTTT.

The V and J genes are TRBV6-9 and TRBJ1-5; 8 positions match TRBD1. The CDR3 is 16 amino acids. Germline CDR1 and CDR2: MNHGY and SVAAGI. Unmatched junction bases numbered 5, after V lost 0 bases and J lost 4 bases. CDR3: CASSYSDRDWNQPQHF. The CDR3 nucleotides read TGTGCCAGCAGTTATTCGGACAGGGACTGGAATCAGCCCCAGCATTTT.

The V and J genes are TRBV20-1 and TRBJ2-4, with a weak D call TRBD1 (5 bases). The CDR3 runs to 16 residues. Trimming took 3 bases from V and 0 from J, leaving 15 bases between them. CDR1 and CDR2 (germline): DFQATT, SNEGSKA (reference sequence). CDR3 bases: TGCAGTGCTAGTGGGGCAACTTACCTAGCCAAAAACATTCAGTACTTC. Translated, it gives CSASGATYLAKNIQYF.

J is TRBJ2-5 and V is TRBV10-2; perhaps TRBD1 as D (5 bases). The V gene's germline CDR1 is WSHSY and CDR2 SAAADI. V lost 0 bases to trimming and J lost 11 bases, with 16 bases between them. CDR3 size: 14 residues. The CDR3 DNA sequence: TGCGCCAGCAGTGAGTCCCGGGTGACAGAGATTCAGTACTTC. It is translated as CASSESRVTEIQYF.

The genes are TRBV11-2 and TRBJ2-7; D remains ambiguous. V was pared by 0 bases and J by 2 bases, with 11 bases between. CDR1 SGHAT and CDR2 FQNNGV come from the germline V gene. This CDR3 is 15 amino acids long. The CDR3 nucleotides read TGTGCCAGCAGCTTAGATGACGACACAGCCTACGAGCAGTACTTC. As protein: CASSLDDDTAYEQYF.

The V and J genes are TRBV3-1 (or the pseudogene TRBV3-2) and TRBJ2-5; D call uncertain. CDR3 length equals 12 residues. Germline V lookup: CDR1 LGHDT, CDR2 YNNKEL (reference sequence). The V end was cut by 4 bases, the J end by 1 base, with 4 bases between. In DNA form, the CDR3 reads TGTGCCAGCAGCCCCAGCCAAGAGACCCAGTACTTC. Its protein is CASSPSQETQYF.

CDR3 protein: CASSLVQRDTGELFF. The CDR3, as DNA: TGTGCCAGCAGCTTGGTACAGAGGGACACCGGGGAGCTGTTTTTT. This chain connects TRBV5-6 to TRBJ2-2, with D perhaps TRBD2 (5 bases). This CDR3 has 15 residues. CDR1 is SGHDT and CDR2 is YYEEEE in the germline V gene. V gave up 0 bases and J gave up 3 bases, with 9 bases separating them.

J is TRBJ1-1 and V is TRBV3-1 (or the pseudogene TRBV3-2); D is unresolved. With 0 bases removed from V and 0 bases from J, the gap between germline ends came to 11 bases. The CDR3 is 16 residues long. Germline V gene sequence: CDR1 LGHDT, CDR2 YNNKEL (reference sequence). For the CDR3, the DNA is TGTGCCAGCAGCCAAGATTTTCGAGGGATGAACACTGAAGCTTTCTTT. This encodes CASSQDFRGMNTEAFF.

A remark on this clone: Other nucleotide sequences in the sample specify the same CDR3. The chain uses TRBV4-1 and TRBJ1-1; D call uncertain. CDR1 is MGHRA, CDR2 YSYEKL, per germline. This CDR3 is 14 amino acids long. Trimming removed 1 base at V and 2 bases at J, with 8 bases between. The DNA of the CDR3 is TGCGCCAGCAGCCAAGTTCCGGGAAACACTGAAGCTTTCTTT. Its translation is CASSQVPGNTEAFF.

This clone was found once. CDR3 DNA: TGTGCCAGCAGCTCAGGGGGAACCGGGGCCCAGCATTTT. It specifies CASSSGGTGAQHF. The rearrangement uses TRBV7-9 and TRBJ1-5; 7 bases map to TRBD1. V lost 4 bases to trimming and J lost 11 bases; unmatched junction nucleotides: 8. This CDR3 is 13 amino acids long. Germline CDR1 SEHNR, CDR2 FQNEAQ (reference sequence).

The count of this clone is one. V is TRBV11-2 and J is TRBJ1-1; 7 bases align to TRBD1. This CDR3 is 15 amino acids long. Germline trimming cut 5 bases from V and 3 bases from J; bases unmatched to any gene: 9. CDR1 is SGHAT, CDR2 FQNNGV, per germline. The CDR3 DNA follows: TGTGCCAGCAGCCCTATGGAGGGGGCGTACACTGAAGCTTTCTTT. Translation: CASSPMEGAYTEAFF. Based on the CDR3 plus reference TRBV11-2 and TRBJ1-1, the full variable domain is EAGVAQSPRYKIIEKRQSVAFWCNPISGHATLYWYQQILGQGPKLLIQFQNNGVVDDSQLPKDRFSAERLKGVDSTLKIQPAKLEDSAVYLCASSPMEGAYTEAFFGQGTRLTVV.

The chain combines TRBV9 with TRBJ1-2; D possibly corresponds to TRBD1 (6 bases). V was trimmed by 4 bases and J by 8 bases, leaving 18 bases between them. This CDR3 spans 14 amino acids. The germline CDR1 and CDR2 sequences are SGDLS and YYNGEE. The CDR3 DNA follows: TGTGCCAGCAGCCCCGATGGGGGGGGCCAGGGCTACACCTTC. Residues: CASSPDGGGQGYTF.

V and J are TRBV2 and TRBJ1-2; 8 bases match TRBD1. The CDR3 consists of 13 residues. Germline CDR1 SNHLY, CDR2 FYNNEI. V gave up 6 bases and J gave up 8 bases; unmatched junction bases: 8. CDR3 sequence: CASRAGQGWGYTF. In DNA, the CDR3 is TGTGCCAGCAGGGCTGGACAGGGCTGGGGCTACACCTTC.

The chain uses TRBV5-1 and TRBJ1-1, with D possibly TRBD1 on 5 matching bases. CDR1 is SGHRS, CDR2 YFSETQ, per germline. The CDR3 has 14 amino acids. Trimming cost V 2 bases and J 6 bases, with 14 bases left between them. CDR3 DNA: TGCGCCAGCAGCTTTCGGGACGGGAGCGCTGAAGCTTTCTTT. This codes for CASSFRDGSAEAFF.

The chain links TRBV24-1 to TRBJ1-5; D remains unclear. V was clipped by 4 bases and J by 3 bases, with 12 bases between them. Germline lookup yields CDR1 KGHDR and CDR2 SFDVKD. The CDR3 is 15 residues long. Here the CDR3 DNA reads TGTGCCACCAGTGAAGCAGGTCCTACCAATCAGCCCCAGCATTTT. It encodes CATSEAGPTNQPQHF.

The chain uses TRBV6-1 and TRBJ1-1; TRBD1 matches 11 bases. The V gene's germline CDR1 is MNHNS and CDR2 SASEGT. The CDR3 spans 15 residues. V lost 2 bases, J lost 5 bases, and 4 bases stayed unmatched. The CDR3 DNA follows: TGTGCCAGCAGTGAATCGGACAGGGGGCTGACTGAAGCTTTCTTT. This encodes CASSESDRGLTEAFF.